A single sample is the source of the 4 T cell receptor beta chains below, sequenced in a study of cytotoxic CD8 clonotypes in ibrutinib-treated CLL. Generated by immunoSEQ multiplex PCR, the TCRdb table keeps only in-frame clones and is missing some. The sample consists of roughly 250,000 clones, roughly 70% of them appearing once. Here the sequenced sample was PBMCs, taken after 24 months of ibrutinib treatment. Receptors originate from a human donor with chronic lymphocytic leukemia.

This clone was recorded only once. The chain carries TRBV25-1 and TRBJ2-4, with a possible D match to TRBD2 (6 bases). The germline V gene encodes CDR1 MGHDK and CDR2 SYGVNS. CDR3 size: 15 residues. V was cut by 0 bases and J by 1 base, with 7 bases left in between. The CDR3 loop reads CASSEYRGAKNIQYF. CDR3 in DNA: TGTGCCAGCAGTGAATATCGGGGGGCCAAAAACATTCAGTACTTC.

V usage is TRBV30 and J usage is TRBJ2-2; D uncertain. Germline V gene lookup returns CDR1 GTSNPN and CDR2 SVGIG (reference sequence). V shed 2 bases and J shed 0 bases, with 7 bases lying between them. CDR3 length: 14 residues. CDR3 residues: CAWSLETNTGELFF. The DNA for the CDR3 is TGTGCCTGGAGTCTCGAGACGAACACCGGGGAGCTGTTTTTT.

V is TRBV2 and J is TRBJ2-6; 12 positions match TRBD1. V gave up 6 bases and J gave up 0 bases; unmatched junction bases: 6. The CDR3 has 18 amino acids. The germline CDR1 and CDR2 sequences are SNHLY and FYNNEI. This CDR3 reads CASRGQGAGVSGANVLTF. CDR3 bases: TGTGCCAGCAGGGGACAGGGGGCTGGAGTCTCTGGGGCCAACGTCCTGACTTTC.

The chain carries TRBV21-1 and TRBJ2-1; the table names TRBD2, a call not compared with the DNA. TRBV21-1 is a listed pseudogene. CDR3 length equals 14 residues. CDR3 in DNA: TGTGCCAGCAGTAGCGGGACCTCCTACAATGAGCAGTTCTTC. The encoded protein is CASSSGTSYNEQFF.